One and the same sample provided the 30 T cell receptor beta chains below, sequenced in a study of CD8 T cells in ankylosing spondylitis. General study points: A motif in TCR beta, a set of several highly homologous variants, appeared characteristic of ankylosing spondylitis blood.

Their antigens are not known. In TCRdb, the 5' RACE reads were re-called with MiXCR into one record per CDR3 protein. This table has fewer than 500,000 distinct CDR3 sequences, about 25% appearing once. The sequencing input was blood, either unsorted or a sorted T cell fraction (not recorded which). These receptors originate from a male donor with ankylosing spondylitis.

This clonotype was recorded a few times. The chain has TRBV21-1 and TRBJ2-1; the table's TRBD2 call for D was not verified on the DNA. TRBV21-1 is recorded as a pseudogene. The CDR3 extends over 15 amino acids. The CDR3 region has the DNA TGTGCCAACGTAGGGACTAGCGGGGGCTACAATGAGCAGTTCTTC. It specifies CANVGTSGGYNEQFF.

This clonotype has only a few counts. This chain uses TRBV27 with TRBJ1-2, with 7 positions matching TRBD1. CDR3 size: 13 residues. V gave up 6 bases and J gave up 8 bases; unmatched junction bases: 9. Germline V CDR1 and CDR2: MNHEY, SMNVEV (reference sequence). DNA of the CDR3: TGTGCCAGCAGGGAAACAGGGGTATGGGGCTACACCTTC. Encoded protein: CASRETGVWGYTF.

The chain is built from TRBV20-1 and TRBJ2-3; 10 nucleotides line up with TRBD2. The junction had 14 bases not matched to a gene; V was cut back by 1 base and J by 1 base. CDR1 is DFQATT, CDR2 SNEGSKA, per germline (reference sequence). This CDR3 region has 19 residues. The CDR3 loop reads CSARGPRTSGNTRTDTQYF. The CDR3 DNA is TGCAGTGCTAGAGGCCCCAGGACTAGCGGAAACACACGCACAGATACGCAGTATTTT.

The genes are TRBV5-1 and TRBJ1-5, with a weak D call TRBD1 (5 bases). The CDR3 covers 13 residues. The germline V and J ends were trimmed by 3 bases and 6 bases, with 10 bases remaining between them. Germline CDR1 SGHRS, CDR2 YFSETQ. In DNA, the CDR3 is TGCGCCAGCAGCTCAGGGAACGGTCAGCCCCAGCATTTT. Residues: CASSSGNGQPQHF.

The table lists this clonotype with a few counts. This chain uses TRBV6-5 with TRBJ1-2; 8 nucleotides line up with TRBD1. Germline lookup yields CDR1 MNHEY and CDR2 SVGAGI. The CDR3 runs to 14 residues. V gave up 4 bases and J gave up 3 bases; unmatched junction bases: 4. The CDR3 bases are TGTGCCAGCAGTTTTACAGGGGGTGACTATGGCTACACCTTC. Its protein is CASSFTGGDYGYTF.

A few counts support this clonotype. CDR3 loop: CASSTRIRDNEQFF. CDR3 nucleotides: TGTGCCAGCAGCACGAGAATTAGGGACAATGAGCAGTTCTTC. This chain connects TRBV7-8 to TRBJ2-1; D is unresolved. Per the germline V gene, CDR1 is SGHVS and CDR2 is FQNEAQ. The CDR3 has 14 amino acids. The V and J ends lost 5 bases and 5 bases respectively, with 13 bases between them.

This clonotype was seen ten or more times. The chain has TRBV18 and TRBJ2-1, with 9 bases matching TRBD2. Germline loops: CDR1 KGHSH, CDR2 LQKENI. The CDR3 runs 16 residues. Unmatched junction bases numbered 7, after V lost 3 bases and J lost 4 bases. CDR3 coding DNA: TGTGCCAGCTCACCCCTAGCGGGACGATTTTACAATGAGCAGTTCTTC. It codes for CASSPLAGRFYNEQFF.

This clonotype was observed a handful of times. The CDR3 reads CASSLEGSGSSGELFF. The CDR3 nucleotides read TGCGCCAGCAGCTTGGAAGGTAGCGGGAGCTCCGGGGAGCTGTTTTTT. The chain employs TRBV5-1 and TRBJ2-2, with TRBD2 identical over 9 bases. Germline V CDR1 and CDR2: SGHRS, YFSETQ. The CDR3 runs 16 residues. V lost 0 bases and J lost 6; bases outside the gene matches: 6. Variable domain in full (rest from reference TRBV5-1 and TRBJ2-2): KAGVTQTPRYLIKTRGQQVTLSCSPISGHRSVSWYQQTPGQGLQFLFEYFSETQRNKGNFPGRFSGRQFSNSRSEMNVSTLELGDSALYLCASSLEGSGSSGELFFGEGSRLTVL.

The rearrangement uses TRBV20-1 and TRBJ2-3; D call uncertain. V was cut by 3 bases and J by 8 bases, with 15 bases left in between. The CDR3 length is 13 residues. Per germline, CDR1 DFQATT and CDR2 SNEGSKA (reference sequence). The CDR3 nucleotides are TGCAGTGCTAGCTCGACCGCCGAAGGTACGCAGTATTTT. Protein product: CSASSTAEGTQYF.

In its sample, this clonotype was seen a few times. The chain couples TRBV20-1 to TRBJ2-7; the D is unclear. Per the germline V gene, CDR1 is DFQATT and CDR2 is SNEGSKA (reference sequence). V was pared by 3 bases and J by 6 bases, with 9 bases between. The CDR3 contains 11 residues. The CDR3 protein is CSARVLAEQYF. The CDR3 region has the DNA TGCAGTGCTAGGGTTTTGGCCGAGCAGTACTTC.

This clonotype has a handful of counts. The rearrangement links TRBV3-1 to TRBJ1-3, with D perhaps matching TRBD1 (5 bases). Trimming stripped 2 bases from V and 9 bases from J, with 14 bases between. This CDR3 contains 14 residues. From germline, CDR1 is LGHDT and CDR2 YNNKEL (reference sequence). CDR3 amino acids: CASSQRDPRPTIYF. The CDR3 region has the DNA TGTGCCAGCAGCCAACGGGACCCACGGCCCACCATATATTTT.

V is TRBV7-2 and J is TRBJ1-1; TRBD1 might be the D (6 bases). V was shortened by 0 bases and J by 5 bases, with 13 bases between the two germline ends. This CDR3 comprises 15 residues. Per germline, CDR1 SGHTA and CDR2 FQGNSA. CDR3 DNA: TGTGCCAGCAGCTTAGCGGGGGCCCGGGTAACTGAAGCTTTCTTT. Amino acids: CASSLAGARVTEAFF.

This CDR3 is CASSQPRGVDNSPLHF. The CDR3 region has the DNA TGTGCCAGCAGCCAACCCAGGGGGGTTGATAATTCACCCCTCCACTTT. The chain combines TRBV3-1 with TRBJ1-6; TRBD1 matches 7 bases. Germline V gene lookup returns CDR1 LGHDT and CDR2 YNNKEL (reference sequence). The CDR3 sequence is 16 residues long. Trimming cost V 2 bases and J 5 bases; bases outside gene matches: 6.

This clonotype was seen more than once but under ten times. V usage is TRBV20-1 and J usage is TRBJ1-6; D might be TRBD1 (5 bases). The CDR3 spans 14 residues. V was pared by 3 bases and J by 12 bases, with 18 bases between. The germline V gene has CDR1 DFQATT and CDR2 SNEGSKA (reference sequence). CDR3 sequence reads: CSASTPGWGQPLHF. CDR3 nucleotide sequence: TGCAGTGCTAGCACCCCAGGGTGGGGTCAACCCCTCCACTTT.

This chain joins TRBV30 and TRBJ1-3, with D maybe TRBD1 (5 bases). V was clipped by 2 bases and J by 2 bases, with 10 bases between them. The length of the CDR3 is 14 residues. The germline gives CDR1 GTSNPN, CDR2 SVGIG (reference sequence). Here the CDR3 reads CAWSPGGAGNTIYF. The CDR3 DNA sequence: TGTGCCTGGAGTCCTGGAGGGGCTGGAAACACCATATATTTT.

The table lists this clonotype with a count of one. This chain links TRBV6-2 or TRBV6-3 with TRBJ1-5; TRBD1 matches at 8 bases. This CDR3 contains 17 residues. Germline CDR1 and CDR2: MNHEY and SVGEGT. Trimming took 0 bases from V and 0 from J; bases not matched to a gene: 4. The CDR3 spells CASSYSDRGYSNQPQHF. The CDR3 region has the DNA TGTGCCAGCAGTTACTCCGACAGGGGATATAGCAATCAGCCCCAGCATTTT.

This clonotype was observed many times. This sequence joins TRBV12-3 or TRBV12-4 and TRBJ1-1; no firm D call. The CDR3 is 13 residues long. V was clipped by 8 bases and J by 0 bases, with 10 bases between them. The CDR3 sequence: CASRKNMNTEAFF. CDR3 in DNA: TGTGCCAGCCGTAAGAATATGAACACTGAAGCTTTCTTT.

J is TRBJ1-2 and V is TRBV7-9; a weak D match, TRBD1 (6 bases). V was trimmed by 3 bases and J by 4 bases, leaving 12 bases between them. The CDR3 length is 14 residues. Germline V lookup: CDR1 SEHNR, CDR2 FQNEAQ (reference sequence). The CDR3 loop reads CASSFPQGLYGYTF. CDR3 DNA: TGTGCCAGCAGCTTTCCACAGGGACTCTATGGCTACACCTTC.

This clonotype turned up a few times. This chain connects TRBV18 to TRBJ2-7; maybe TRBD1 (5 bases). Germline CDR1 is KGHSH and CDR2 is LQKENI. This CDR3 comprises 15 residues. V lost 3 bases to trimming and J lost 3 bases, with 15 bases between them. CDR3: CASSPQTASGYEQYF. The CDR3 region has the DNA TGTGCCAGCTCACCTCAGACAGCGTCGGGCTACGAGCAGTACTTC.

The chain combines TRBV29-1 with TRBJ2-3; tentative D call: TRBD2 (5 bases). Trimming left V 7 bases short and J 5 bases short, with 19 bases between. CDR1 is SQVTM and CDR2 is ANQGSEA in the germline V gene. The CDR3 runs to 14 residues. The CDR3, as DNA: TGCAGCGCCGAAGGTCAGAGCGGCATAGATACGCAGTATTTT. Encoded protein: CSAEGQSGIDTQYF.

CDR3 sequence reads: CASSLSWEWGRADTQYF. The DNA of the CDR3 is TGTGCCAGCAGCTTATCGTGGGAGTGGGGTCGGGCAGATACGCAGTATTTT. The rearrangement joins TRBV7-2 to TRBJ2-3, with D perhaps TRBD2 (5 bases). V lost 2 bases, J lost 4 bases, and 19 bases lay in between. Germline CDR1 SGHTA, CDR2 FQGNSA. This CDR3 has 17 residues.

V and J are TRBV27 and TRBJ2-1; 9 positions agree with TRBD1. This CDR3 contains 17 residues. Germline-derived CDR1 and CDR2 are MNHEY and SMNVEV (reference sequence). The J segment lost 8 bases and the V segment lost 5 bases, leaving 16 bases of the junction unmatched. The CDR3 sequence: CASSLKGTGNDQDEQFF. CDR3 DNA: TGTGCCAGCAGTCTCAAAGGGACAGGGAATGATCAAGATGAGCAGTTCTTC.

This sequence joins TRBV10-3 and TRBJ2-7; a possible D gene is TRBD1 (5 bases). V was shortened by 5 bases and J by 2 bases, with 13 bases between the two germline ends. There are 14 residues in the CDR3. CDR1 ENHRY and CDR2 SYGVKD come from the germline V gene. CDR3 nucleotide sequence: TGTGCCATCAGTCATTCGGACAATCCCTACGAGCAGTACGTC. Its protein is CAISHSDNPYEQYV.

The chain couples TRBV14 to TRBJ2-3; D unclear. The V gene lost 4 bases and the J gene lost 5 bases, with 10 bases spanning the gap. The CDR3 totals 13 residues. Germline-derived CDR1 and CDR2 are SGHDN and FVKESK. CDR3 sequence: CASSPDNVDTQYF. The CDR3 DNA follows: TGTGCCAGCAGCCCCGATAACGTAGATACGCAGTATTTT.

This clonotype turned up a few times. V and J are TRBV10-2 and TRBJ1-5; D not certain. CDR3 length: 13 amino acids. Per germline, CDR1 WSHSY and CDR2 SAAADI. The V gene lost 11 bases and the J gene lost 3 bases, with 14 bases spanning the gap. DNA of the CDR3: TGCGCCTCAGGAGGAGGATACAATCAGCCCCAGCATTTT. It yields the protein CASGGGYNQPQHF.

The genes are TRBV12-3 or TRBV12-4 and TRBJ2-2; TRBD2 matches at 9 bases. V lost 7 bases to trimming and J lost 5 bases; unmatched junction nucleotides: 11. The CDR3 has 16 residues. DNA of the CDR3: TGTGCCAGCATTAAAGCGGGAGGCCCGGGAACCGGGGAGCTGTTTTTT. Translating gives CASIKAGGPGTGELFF.

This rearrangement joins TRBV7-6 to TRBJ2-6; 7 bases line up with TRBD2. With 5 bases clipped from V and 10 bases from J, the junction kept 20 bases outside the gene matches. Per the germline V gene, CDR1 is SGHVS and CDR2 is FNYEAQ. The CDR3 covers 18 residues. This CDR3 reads CASSPGGWRTLGSNVLTF. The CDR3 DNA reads TGTGCCAGCAGCCCGGGGGGTTGGAGAACCCTAGGGTCGAACGTCCTGACTTTC.

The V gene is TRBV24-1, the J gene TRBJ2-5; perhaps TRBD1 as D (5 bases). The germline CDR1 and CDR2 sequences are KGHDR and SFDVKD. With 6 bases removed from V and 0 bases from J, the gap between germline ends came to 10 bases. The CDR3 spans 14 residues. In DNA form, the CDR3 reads TGTGCCACCAGTTGGGGCAGGAACCAAGAGACCCAGTACTTC. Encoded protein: CATSWGRNQETQYF.

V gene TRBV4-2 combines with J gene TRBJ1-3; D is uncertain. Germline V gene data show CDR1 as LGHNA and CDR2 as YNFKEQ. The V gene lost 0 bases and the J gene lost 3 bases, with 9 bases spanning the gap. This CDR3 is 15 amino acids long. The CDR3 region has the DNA TGTGCCAGCAGCCAAGATCTCACAGATGGAAACACCATATATTTT. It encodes CASSQDLTDGNTIYF.

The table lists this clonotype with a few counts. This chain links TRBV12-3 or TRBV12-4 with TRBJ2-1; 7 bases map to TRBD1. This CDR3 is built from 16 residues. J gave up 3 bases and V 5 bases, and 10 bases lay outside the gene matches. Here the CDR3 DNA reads TGTGCCAGCAGTCACATCCGGGACAGTTACTACAATGAGCAGTTCTTC. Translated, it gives CASSHIRDSYYNEQFF.